Below, 19 T cell receptor beta chains from the same sample are listed, as sequenced in a study of CD8 T cells in Susac syndrome. It was with random hexamers that roughly 0.5 to 1 ug RNA was reverse transcribed. TCRdb redid the calling of the immunoSEQ multiplex PCR reads with MiXCR, one entry per CDR3 protein. The repertoire holds 95,000 to 150,000 distinct CDR3 sequences, with 96% as singletons. Sequencing input: CD4+ T cells from PBMCs. The source of these receptors is a human donor with Susac syndrome.

This chain connects TRBV3-1 to TRBJ1-1, with D possibly TRBD1 on 6 matching bases. The germline V and J ends were trimmed by 1 base and 2 bases, with 8 bases remaining between them. The CDR3 spans 14 residues. The germline V gene has CDR1 LGHDT and CDR2 YNNKEL (reference sequence). Here the CDR3 reads CASSQVQGNTEAFF. CDR3 DNA: TGTGCCAGCAGCCAAGTACAGGGTAACACTGAAGCTTTCTTT.

In its sample, this clonotype was seen a few times. The V call is TRBV12-3 or TRBV12-4, the J call TRBJ2-5; D is uncertain. The ends were cut back, 2 bases at V and 1 base at J, with 2 bases in the middle. There are 12 residues in the CDR3. The CDR3 bases are TGTGCCAGCAGTTTATCCCAAGAGACCCAGTACTTC. Translating gives CASSLSQETQYF.

This clonotype showed up just once. This chain uses TRBV3-1 with TRBJ2-7; tentatively, D is TRBD2 (6 bases). Germline CDR1 and CDR2: LGHDT and YNNKEL (reference sequence). The germline V and J ends were trimmed by 4 bases and 2 bases, with 9 bases remaining between them. The length of the CDR3 is 13 residues. CDR3 in amino acids: CASSLAATYEQYF. CDR3 bases: TGTGCCAGCAGCCTAGCGGCTACCTACGAGCAGTACTTC.

The J gene is TRBJ2-1, the V gene TRBV4-2, with 8 bases lining up with TRBD2. The germline V gene encodes CDR1 LGHNA and CDR2 YNFKEQ. V lost 1 base and J lost 4; bases outside the gene matches: 3. This CDR3 comprises 15 residues. Written as DNA, the CDR3 is TGTGCCAGCAGCCAAGCAGCGGGAGAGTACAATGAGCAGTTCTTC. Translating it yields CASSQAAGEYNEQFF.

The V gene is TRBV2, the J gene TRBJ2-5, with unresolved D. V was shortened by 8 bases and J by 6 bases, with 7 bases between the two germline ends. The germline V gene encodes CDR1 SNHLY and CDR2 FYNNEI. This CDR3 comprises 10 residues. The CDR3 protein is CASSRQTQYF. CDR3 bases: TGTGCCAGCTCGCGACAGACCCAGTACTTC.

The chain has TRBV5-1 and TRBJ2-7, with D tentatively TRBD1 (6 bases). V was shortened by 4 bases and J by 2 bases, with 10 bases between the two germline ends. Germline lookup yields CDR1 SGHRS and CDR2 YFSETQ. CDR3 length equals 13 residues. CDR3 nucleotides: TGCGCCAGCAGCATAGGACAGACCTACGAGCAGTACTTC. This sequence encodes CASSIGQTYEQYF. The variable domain in full, completed from reference TRBV5-1 and TRBJ2-7, reads KAGVTQTPRYLIKTRGQQVTLSCSPISGHRSVSWYQQTPGQGLQFLFEYFSETQRNKGNFPGRFSGRQFSNSRSEMNVSTLELGDSALYLCASSIGQTYEQYFGPGTRLTVT.

The chain is built from TRBV9 and TRBJ2-3; D assignment may be TRBD1 or TRBD2 (6 bases each). The V gene's germline CDR1 is SGDLS and CDR2 YYNGEE. The length of the CDR3 is 14 residues. The V and J ends lost 4 bases and 5 bases respectively, with 14 bases between them. CDR3 in amino acids: CASSRRGDLDTQYF. In DNA, the CDR3 is TGTGCCAGCAGCCGTAGGGGGGATCTAGATACGCAGTATTTT.

This chain joins TRBV2 and TRBJ2-2; 15 nucleotides line up with TRBD2. Germline assignment: CDR1 SNHLY and CDR2 FYNNEI. The CDR3 spans 17 residues. The V gene end was trimmed by 6 bases and the J gene end by 5 bases; junction bases not matched to a gene: 7. CDR3 sequence (DNA): TGTGCCAGCAGAAGGACTAGCGGGAGGGCGGAGACCGGGGAGCTGTTTTTT. Residues: CASRRTSGRAETGELFF.

This clonotype was counted a single time. The chain couples TRBV5-4 to TRBJ2-7; D call uncertain. V lost 5 bases to trimming and J lost 5 bases, with 20 bases between them. This CDR3 has 15 amino acids. From germline, CDR1 is SGHNT and CDR2 YYREEE (reference sequence). The CDR3 DNA reads TGTGCCAGCAGACGATCCGACAATATCATCCACGAGCAGTACTTC. Amino acid sequence: CASRRSDNIIHEQYF. The variable domain in full, with the rest retrieved from reference TRBV5-4 and TRBJ2-7, is ETGVTQSPTHLIKTRGQQVTLRCSSQSGHNTVSWYQQALGQGPQFIFQYYREEENGRGNFPPRFSGLQFPNYSSELNVNALELDDSALYLCASRRSDNIIHEQYFGPGTRLTVT.

This clonotype appeared a single time. The V gene is TRBV5-1, the J gene TRBJ2-1; D may match TRBD1 or TRBD2 (5 bases each). Germline-derived CDR1 and CDR2 are SGHRS and YFSETQ. The CDR3 extends over 15 amino acids. V was trimmed by 4 bases and J by 7 bases, leaving 18 bases between them. The CDR3 DNA sequence: TGCGCCAGCAGCCCGTCGGGGATCTCAGGGAATGAGCAGTTCTTC. This gives the protein CASSPSGISGNEQFF. The full variable domain, with the rest looked up from reference TRBV5-1 and TRBJ2-1, is KAGVTQTPRYLIKTRGQQVTLSCSPISGHRSVSWYQQTPGQGLQFLFEYFSETQRNKGNFPGRFSGRQFSNSRSEMNVSTLELGDSALYLCASSPSGISGNEQFFGPGTRLTVL.

V usage is TRBV5-6 and J usage is TRBJ2-5; D assignment may be TRBD1 or TRBD2 (5 bases each). CDR3 size: 13 residues. The ends were cut back, 4 bases at V and 1 base at J, with 8 bases in the middle. Germline values: CDR1 SGHDT, CDR2 YYEEEE. The CDR3 coding sequence is TGTGCCAGCAGCCAGGGAGTCCAAGAGACCCAGTACTTC. This encodes CASSQGVQETQYF.

The genes are TRBV18 and TRBJ1-1, with TRBD1 matching over 8 bases. Germline trimming cut 5 bases from V and 4 bases from J; bases unmatched to any gene: 6. CDR1 is KGHSH and CDR2 is LQKENI in the germline V gene. The CDR3 has 14 residues. CDR3 sequence: CASSSDRGGTEAFF. The CDR3 DNA is TGTGCCAGCTCATCTGACAGGGGAGGCACTGAAGCTTTCTTT.

The chain is built from TRBV7-6 and TRBJ2-1, with 9 positions matching TRBD2. V gave up 6 bases and J gave up 7 bases; unmatched junction bases: 7. Germline assignment: CDR1 SGHVS and CDR2 FNYEAQ. The CDR3 spans 14 residues. CDR3 in amino acids: CASSQGLATNEQFF. CDR3 nucleotide sequence: TGTGCCAGCAGTCAAGGACTAGCGACGAATGAGCAGTTCTTC.

This rearrangement joins TRBV19 to TRBJ2-1; D uncertain. The CDR3 contains 14 residues. CDR1 and CDR2 from the germline V gene are LNHDA and SQIVND (reference sequence). Trimming removed 5 bases from V and 6 bases from J, with 14 bases in between. The CDR3 reads CASSPWAIANEQFF. The CDR3 DNA is TGTGCCAGTAGTCCCTGGGCCATCGCCAATGAGCAGTTCTTC.

CDR3 sequence (DNA): TGCAGTGCTAGAGGGACGAGGAACACCGGGGAGCTGTTTTTT. Translated, it gives CSARGTRNTGELFF. The V and J genes are TRBV20-1 and TRBJ2-2, with D hard to call. Germline CDR1 reads DFQATT; CDR2 reads SNEGSKA (reference sequence). The CDR3 is 14 residues long. The V and J ends lost 1 base and 1 base respectively, with 7 bases between them.

This chain links TRBV4-1 with TRBJ1-2, with 7 bases that match TRBD1. The junction had 8 bases not matched to a gene; V was cut back by 0 bases and J by 4 bases. CDR1 is MGHRA and CDR2 is YSYEKL in the germline V gene. The CDR3 covers 16 residues. CDR3 region: CASSQDQRTGVYGYTF. In DNA form, the CDR3 reads TGCGCCAGCAGCCAAGATCAGAGGACAGGAGTCTATGGCTACACCTTC.

V usage is TRBV2 and J usage is TRBJ2-2; D unclear. Deletions cut 7 bases from V and 3 bases from J, with 12 bases between. The CDR3 is made up of 14 amino acids. Germline V gene sequence: CDR1 SNHLY, CDR2 FYNNEI. CDR3 region: CASILDGYTGELFF. CDR3 DNA sequence: TGTGCCAGCATTTTAGACGGATACACCGGGGAGCTGTTTTTT. The complete variable domain, with remaining parts taken from reference TRBV2 and TRBJ2-2, reads EPEVTQTPSHQVTQMGQEVILRCVPISNHLYFYWYRQILGQKVEFLVSFYNNEISEKSEIFDDQFSVERPDGSNFTLKIRSTKLEDSAMYFCASILDGYTGELFFGEGSRLTVL.

The CDR3 nucleotides are TGTGCCAGCAGCCCGGGACACGACTCCTACGAGCAGTACTTC. This gives the protein CASSPGHDSYEQYF. This chain uses TRBV7-9 with TRBJ2-7; tentative D call: TRBD1 (6 bases). V was trimmed by 5 bases and J by 0 bases, leaving 11 bases between them. The CDR3 loop spans 14 amino acids. The germline CDR1 and CDR2 sequences are SEHNR and FQNEAQ (reference sequence).

This clonotype was recorded once. The chain employs TRBV5-6 and TRBJ2-4, with a possible D match to TRBD2 (6 bases). V lost 1 base to trimming and J lost 5 bases, with 10 bases between them. CDR1 is SGHDT, CDR2 YYEEEE, per germline. The CDR3 sequence is 14 residues long. The CDR3 is CASSLTGSQNIQYF. The CDR3 nucleotides are TGTGCCAGCAGCTTGACCGGGAGCCAAAACATTCAGTACTTC.